This T cell receptor beta chain is from a study of early stage breast cancer tumors. The CDR3 totals 14 residues. Losses at the gene ends were 4 bases for V and 5 bases for J; bases not matched to a gene: 6. Germline V gene data show CDR1 as LNHNV and CDR2 as YYDKDF (reference sequence). This clone has only a few counts. This table comes from immunoSEQ multiplex PCR, and its TCRdb copy is limited to in-frame clones, with some not included. The table has roughly 40,000 clones, roughly 69% seen once. The sample was blood. The chain joins TRBV15 to TRBJ2-5, with 8 nucleotides matching TRBD2. This sequence was found in a person aged 45-60 years with breast cancer. CDR3 sequence (DNA): TGTGCCACCAGCAATCGGGGGGGCGCGGAGACCCAGTACTTC. Translating it yields CATSNRGGAETQYF. The full variable domain, completed using reference TRBV15 and TRBJ2-5, is DAMVIQNPRYQVTQFGKPVTLSCSQTLNHNVMYWYQQKSSQAPKLLFHYYDKDFNNEADTPDNFQSRRPNTSFCFLDIRSPGLGDTAMYLCATSNRGGAETQYFGPGTRLLVL.